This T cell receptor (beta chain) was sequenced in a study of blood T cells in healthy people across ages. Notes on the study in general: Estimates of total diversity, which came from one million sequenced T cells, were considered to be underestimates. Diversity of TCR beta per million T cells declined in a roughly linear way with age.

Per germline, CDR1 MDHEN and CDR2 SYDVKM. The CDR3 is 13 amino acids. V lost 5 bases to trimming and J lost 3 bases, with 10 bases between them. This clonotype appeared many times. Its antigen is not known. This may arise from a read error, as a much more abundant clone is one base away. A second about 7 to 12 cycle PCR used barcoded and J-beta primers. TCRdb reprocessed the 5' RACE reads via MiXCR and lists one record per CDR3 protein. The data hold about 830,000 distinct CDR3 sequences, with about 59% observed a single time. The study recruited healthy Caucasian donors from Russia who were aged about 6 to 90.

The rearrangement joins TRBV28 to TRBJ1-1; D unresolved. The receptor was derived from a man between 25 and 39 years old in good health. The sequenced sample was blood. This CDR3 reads CASSGGQHTEAFF. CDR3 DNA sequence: TGTGCCAGCAGTGGAGGGCAGCACACTGAAGCTTTCTTT.